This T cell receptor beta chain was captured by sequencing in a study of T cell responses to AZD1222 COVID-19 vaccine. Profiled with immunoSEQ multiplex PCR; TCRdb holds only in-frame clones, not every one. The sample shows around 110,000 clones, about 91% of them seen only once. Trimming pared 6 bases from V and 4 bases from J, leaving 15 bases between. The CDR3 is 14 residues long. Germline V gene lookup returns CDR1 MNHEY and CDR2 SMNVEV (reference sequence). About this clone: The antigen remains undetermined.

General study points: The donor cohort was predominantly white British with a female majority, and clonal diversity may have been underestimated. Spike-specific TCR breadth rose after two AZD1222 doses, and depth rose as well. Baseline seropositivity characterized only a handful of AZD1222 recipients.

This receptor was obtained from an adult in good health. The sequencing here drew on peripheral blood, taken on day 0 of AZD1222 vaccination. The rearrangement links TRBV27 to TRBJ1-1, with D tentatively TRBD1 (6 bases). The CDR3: CASRSRGGGTEAFF. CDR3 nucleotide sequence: TGTGCCAGCAGGTCGCGGGGGGGCGGCACTGAAGCTTTCTTT.